The 3 T cell receptor beta chains reported below all come from one sample, sequenced in a study of OX40 agonist ivuxolimab in advanced cancers. Data came from immunoSEQ multiplex PCR; TCRdb stores just in-frame clones and leaves some out. The sample comprises around 60,000 clones, about 91% of which are singletons, and over 2.5% rests with the top ten. Sequenced here: CD4+ or CD8+ T cells sorted from blood, sampled in a trial of the OX40 agonist ivuxolimab. All receptors come from an adult with an advanced solid tumor such as melanoma, head and neck, liver or kidney cancer.

The chain links TRBV7-9 to TRBJ1-3; weak D call: TRBD1 (6 bases). V was clipped by 1 base and J by 0 bases, with 16 bases between them. Germline CDR1 reads SEHNR; CDR2 reads FQNEAQ (reference sequence). This CDR3 has 18 amino acids. In nucleotides, the CDR3 is TGTGCCAGCAGCTTAGGACCGGGACACGGTGACTCTGGAAACACCATATATTTT. Residues: CASSLGPGHGDSGNTIYF.

The V gene is TRBV5-1, the J gene TRBJ2-5; D might be TRBD1 or TRBD2, each matching 5 bases. V lost 3 bases, J lost 4 bases, and 19 bases lay in between. Germline CDR1 reads SGHRS; CDR2 reads YFSETQ. The CDR3 length is 16 residues. Here the CDR3 DNA reads TGCGCCAGCAGCTCCCGGGGCGACGCGAGGGGAGAGACCCAGTACTTC. Translated, it gives CASSSRGDARGETQYF.

This clone is a singleton in its sample. The chain links TRBV29-1 to TRBJ2-3; D is possibly TRBD1 or TRBD2 (5 bases each). Germline V lookup: CDR1 SQVTM, CDR2 ANQGSEA. The CDR3 consists of 14 residues. V lost 3 bases, J lost 5 bases, and 15 bases lay in between. In nucleotides, the CDR3 is TGCAGCGTTGACGGAACGGGACCACAAGATACGCAGTATTTT. It translates to CSVDGTGPQDTQYF.